This T cell receptor (beta chain) is from a study of T cell changes during pregnancy in multiple sclerosis. The table came from immunoSEQ multiplex PCR; TCRdb's copy has only in-frame clones and leaves some out. There are tens of thousands of clones in the sample; 85% to 90% occur only once, and approximately 0.6% lies in the top ten. The CDR3 is 14 residues long. Germline V CDR1 and CDR2: GTSNPN, SVGIG (reference sequence). V shed 0 bases and J 7 bases; nucleotides not matched to a gene: 7. The clonotype originates from a female donor with multiple sclerosis, enrolled in a pregnancy study. Sequences were derived from CD4+ T cells from peripheral blood mononuclear cells, sampled in the first trimester of pregnancy. The chain joins TRBV30 to TRBJ2-7; 9 nucleotides agree with TRBD2. CDR3 loop: CAWSVPAGGVEQYF. CDR3 sequence (DNA): TGTGCCTGGAGTGTACCAGCGGGAGGCGTGGAGCAGTACTTC.